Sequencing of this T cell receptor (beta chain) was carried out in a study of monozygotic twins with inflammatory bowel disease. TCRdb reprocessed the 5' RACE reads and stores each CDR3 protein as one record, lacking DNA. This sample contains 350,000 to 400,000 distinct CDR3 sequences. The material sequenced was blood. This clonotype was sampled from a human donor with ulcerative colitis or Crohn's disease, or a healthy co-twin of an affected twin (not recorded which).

The CDR3 protein is CASSPNRGVPNEQYF. This chain links TRBV27 with TRBJ2-7; TCRdb designates TRBD1, a call that cannot be tested without DNA. The germline gives CDR1 MNHEY, CDR2 SMNVEV (reference sequence). The CDR3 runs to 15 residues.